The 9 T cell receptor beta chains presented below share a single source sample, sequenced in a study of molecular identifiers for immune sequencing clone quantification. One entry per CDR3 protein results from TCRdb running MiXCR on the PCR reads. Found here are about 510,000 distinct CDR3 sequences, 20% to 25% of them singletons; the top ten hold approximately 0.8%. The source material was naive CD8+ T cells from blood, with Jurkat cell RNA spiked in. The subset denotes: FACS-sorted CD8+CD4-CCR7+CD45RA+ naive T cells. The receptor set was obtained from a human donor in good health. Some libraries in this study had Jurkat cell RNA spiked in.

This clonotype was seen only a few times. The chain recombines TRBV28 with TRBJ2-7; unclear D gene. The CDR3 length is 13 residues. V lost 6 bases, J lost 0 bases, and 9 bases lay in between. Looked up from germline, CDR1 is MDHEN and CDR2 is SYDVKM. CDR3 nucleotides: TGTGCCAGCAGGCTACAGAACTCCTACGAGCAGTACTTC. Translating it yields CASRLQNSYEQYF.

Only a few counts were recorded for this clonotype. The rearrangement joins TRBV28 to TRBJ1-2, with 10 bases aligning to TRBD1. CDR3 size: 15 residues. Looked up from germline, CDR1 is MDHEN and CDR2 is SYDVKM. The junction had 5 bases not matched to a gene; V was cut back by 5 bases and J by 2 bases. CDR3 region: CASSPWTGGNYGYTF. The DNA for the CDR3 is TGTGCCAGCAGTCCGTGGACAGGGGGGAACTATGGCTACACCTTC.

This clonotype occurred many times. Here the CDR3 reads CASSLARVFDEQFF. In DNA form, the CDR3 reads TGTGCCAGCAGCTTAGCGCGAGTATTCGATGAGCAGTTCTTC. This chain uses TRBV7-2 with TRBJ2-1; D unresolved. Germline V CDR1 and CDR2: SGHTA, FQGNSA. This CDR3 contains 14 residues. With 0 bases removed from V and 8 bases from J, the gap between germline ends came to 11 bases.

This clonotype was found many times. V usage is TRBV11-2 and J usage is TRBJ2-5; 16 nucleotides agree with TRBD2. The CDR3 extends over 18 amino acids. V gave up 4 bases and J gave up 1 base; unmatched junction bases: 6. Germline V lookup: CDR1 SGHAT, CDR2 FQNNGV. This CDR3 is CASSYGTSGGAFQETQYF. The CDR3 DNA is TGTGCCAGCAGCTACGGGACTAGCGGGGGGGCCTTCCAAGAGACCCAGTACTTC.

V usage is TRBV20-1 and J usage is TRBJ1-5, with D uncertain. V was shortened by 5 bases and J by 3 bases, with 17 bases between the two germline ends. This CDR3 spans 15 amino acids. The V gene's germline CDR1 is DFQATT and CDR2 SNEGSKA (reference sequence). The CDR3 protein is CSAFHGSDPNQPQHF. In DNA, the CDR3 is TGCAGTGCTTTTCACGGATCAGACCCCAATCAGCCCCAGCATTTT.

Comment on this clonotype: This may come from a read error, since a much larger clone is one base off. CDR3 sequence reads: CASTLDNYNEQFF. The CDR3 DNA reads as TGTGCCAGCACCCTGGACAACTACAATGAGCAGTTCTTC. The chain links TRBV12-3 or TRBV12-4 to TRBJ2-1; perhaps TRBD1 as D (5 bases). Trimming pared 7 bases from V and 3 bases from J, leaving 10 bases between. There are 13 residues in the CDR3.

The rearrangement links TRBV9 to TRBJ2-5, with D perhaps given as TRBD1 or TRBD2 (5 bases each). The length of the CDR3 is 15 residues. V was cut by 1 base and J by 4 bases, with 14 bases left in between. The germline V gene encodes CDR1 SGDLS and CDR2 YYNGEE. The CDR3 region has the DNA TGTGCCAGCAGCGTATACAGTGGGGGTCTAGAGACCCAGTACTTC. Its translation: CASSVYSGGLETQYF.

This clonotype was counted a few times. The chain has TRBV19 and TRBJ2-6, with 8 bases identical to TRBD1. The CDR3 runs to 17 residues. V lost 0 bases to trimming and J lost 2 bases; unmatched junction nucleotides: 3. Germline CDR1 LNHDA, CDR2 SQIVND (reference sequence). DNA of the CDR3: TGTGCCAGTAGTATAGATTCCAGGGGGCCTGGGGCCAACGTCCTGACTTTC. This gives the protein CASSIDSRGPGANVLTF.

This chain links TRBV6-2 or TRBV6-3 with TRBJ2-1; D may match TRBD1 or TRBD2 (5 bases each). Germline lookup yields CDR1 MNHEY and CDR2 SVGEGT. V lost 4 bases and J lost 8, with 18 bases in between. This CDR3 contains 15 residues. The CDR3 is CASSLQTTLGDEQFF. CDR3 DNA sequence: TGTGCCAGCAGTTTACAGACTACCCTGGGGGATGAGCAGTTCTTC.